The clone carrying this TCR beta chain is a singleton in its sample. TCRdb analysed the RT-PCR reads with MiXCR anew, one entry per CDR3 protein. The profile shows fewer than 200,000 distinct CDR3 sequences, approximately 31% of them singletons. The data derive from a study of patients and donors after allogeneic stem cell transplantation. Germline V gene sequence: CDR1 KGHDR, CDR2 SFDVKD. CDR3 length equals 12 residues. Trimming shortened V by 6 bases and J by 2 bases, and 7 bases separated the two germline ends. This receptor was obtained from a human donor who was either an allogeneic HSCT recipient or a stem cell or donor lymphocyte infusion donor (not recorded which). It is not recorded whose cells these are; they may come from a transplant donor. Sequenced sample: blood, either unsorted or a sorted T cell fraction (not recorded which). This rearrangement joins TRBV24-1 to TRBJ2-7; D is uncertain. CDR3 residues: CATSPSAYEQYF. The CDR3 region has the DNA TGTGCCACCAGTCCCAGTGCCTACGAGCAGTACTTC.